A single sample is the source of the 3 T cell receptor beta chains below, sequenced in a study of blood T cells in healthy people across ages. Next came a second PCR, run for about 7 to 12 cycles, which used a sample-barcoded 5' primer along with a J-beta primer mix. MiXCR, applied by TCRdb to the 5' RACE reads, yields one record per CDR3 protein. There are around 800,000 distinct CDR3 sequences in the sample; around 68% occur only once, and 25% to 35% lies in the top ten. Material: blood. These TCRs come from a man aged 25-45 years in good health.

This chain links TRBV12-3 or TRBV12-4 with TRBJ2-7, with a weak D call TRBD1 (6 bases). The J call may be mistaken, given a closer DNA end match to TRBJ2-5. This CDR3 is 15 amino acids long. The chain's CDR3 is CASSLMGAKGETQYF. For the CDR3, the DNA is TGTGCCAGCAGTCTAATGGGGGCGAAGGGAGAGACCCAGTACTTC.

This clonotype was observed a single time. The chain uses TRBV12-3 or TRBV12-4 and TRBJ1-1, with TRBD1 matching 7 bases. The CDR3 has 15 residues. V lost 5 bases to trimming and J lost 0 bases; unmatched junction nucleotides: 6. As DNA, the CDR3 is TGTGCCAGCAGTCCGCGACAGGGTTTGAACACTGAAGCTTTCTTT. It translates to CASSPRQGLNTEAFF.

The V gene is TRBV15, the J gene TRBJ2-7; D possibly corresponds to TRBD1 (5 bases). Trimming cost V 3 bases and J 2 bases, with 11 bases left between them. The CDR3 has 14 amino acids. The germline CDR1 and CDR2 sequences are LNHNV and YYDKDF (reference sequence). In DNA form, the CDR3 reads TGTGCCACCAGCAGTGAGGACACTCCCTACGAGCAGTACTTC. Translation: CATSSEDTPYEQYF.